A single sample is the source of the 7 T cell receptor beta chains below, sequenced in a study of cytomegalovirus exposure and HLA in healthy donors. Data came from immunoSEQ multiplex PCR; TCRdb stores just in-frame clones and leaves some out. The table has around 56,000 clones, around 93% seen once. The material sequenced was PBMCs. The receptor source for this set is a woman aged 18-29 years in good health and CMV-seropositive.

The V and J genes are TRBV11-1 and TRBJ2-2; D is possibly TRBD1 (5 bases). Trimming cost V 2 bases and J 2 bases, with 9 bases left between them. Looked up from germline, CDR1 is SGHAT and CDR2 is FQDESV (reference sequence). The CDR3 is 15 residues long. The CDR3 loop reads CASSLIQGNTGELFF. The CDR3 DNA sequence: TGTGCCAGCAGCTTAATTCAGGGTAACACCGGGGAGCTGTTTTTT.

This CDR3 reads CASSPTGHRKETQYF. CDR3 DNA: TGCGCCAGCAGTCCAACGGGACATCGTAAAGAGACCCAGTACTTC. The chain has TRBV4-3 and TRBJ2-5, with D possibly matching TRBD1 (6 bases). V lost 6 bases and J 3 bases, leaving 17 bases between the germline ends. CDR1 and CDR2 (germline): LGHNA, YSLEER. The CDR3 consists of 15 residues.

The CDR3 nucleotides are TGTGCCAGCAGCTTATCTGGGGACATCTCTGGAAACACCATATATTTT. It codes for CASSLSGDISGNTIYF. V gene TRBV7-2 combines with J gene TRBJ1-3, with D possibly TRBD1 on 6 matching bases. The CDR3 length is 16 residues. V lost 2 bases to trimming and J lost 0 bases, with 11 bases between them. The germline CDR1 and CDR2 sequences are SGHTA and FQGNSA.

The chain is built from TRBV5-1 and TRBJ1-1, with D perhaps TRBD1 (5 bases). Trimming removed 3 bases at V and 3 bases at J, with 18 bases between. Per the germline V gene, CDR1 is SGHRS and CDR2 is YFSETQ. The CDR3 covers 16 residues. The CDR3 region is CASSSTGGQKYTEAFF. The CDR3 nucleotides are TGCGCCAGCAGCTCTACCGGTGGACAAAAGTACACTGAAGCTTTCTTT.

CDR3 region: CASSSGQGLDTQYF. CDR3 nucleotides: TGCGCCAGCAGCTCAGGACAGGGACTGGATACGCAGTATTTT. The rearrangement links TRBV5-1 to TRBJ2-3; 8 nucleotides match TRBD1. V was pared by 3 bases and J by 6 bases, with 6 bases of the junction left unmatched. There are 14 residues in the CDR3. Germline-derived CDR1 and CDR2 are SGHRS and YFSETQ.

The chain couples TRBV19 to TRBJ1-2, with D hard to call. The CDR3 is 16 residues long. The V end was cut by 4 bases, the J end by 6 bases, with 21 bases between. Germline V gene lookup returns CDR1 LNHDA and CDR2 SQIVND (reference sequence). The CDR3 sequence: CASSTIGGLSEHGYTF. CDR3 DNA: TGTGCCAGTAGTACTATCGGAGGACTTTCCGAGCATGGCTACACCTTC.

The chain is built from TRBV7-2 and TRBJ1-4; D possibly corresponds to TRBD1 (6 bases). Trimming left V 5 bases short and J 11 bases short, with 15 bases between. Germline V lookup: CDR1 SGHTA, CDR2 FQGNSA. The CDR3 runs 13 residues. The CDR3 DNA follows: TGTGCCAGCAGCACCGAGGGGGGAGGGAAACTGTTTTTT. Protein: CASSTEGGGKLFF.